This TCR beta chain appears in the sequencing data of a study of OX40 agonist ivuxolimab in advanced cancers. Study summary: One patient with hepatocellular carcinoma and two with cutaneous melanoma, three in all, had partial responses.

At baseline, cycle 4 day 1, and cycle 7 day 1, blood was sampled. The CDR3 contains 18 residues. Only in-frame clones appear in the TCRdb table, and some are missing; sequencing was by immunoSEQ multiplex PCR. The data contain 20,000 to 25,000 clones, approximately 81% of them singletons. Regarding the study as a whole: In general, CD8+ T cells held more expanded clones than CD4+ did, on average. In the 0.1 to 3.0 mg/kg range, CD4+ and CD8+ blood T cells had expanded clonally by week 6.

The sample holds a few counts of this clone. Its antigen remains unknown. A read error likely explains this, since a far larger clone differs by one base. The sequence derives from an adult with an advanced solid tumor such as melanoma, head and neck, liver or kidney cancer. The sequenced sample was CD4+ or CD8+ T cells sorted from blood, obtained in a trial of the OX40 agonist ivuxolimab. The chain employs TRBV1 and TRBJ2-2; TRBD1, the D gene given by the table, was not confirmed from the DNA. TRBV1 is a listed pseudogene. CDR3 in amino acids: CTSSQESGQPSYTGELFF. The CDR3 DNA reads as TGCACCAGCAGCCAAGAGTCGGGACAGCCATCATACACCGGGGAGCTGTTTTTT.